This entry lists 6 T cell receptor beta chains sequenced from one sample in a study of blood T cell repertoires in COVID-19. Profiled with immunoSEQ multiplex PCR; TCRdb holds only in-frame clones, not every one. The repertoire holds 150,000 to 200,000 clones, with approximately 90% as singletons. Sequencing was done on a sample of peripheral blood. The origin of the receptors is a human donor in a cohort sampled during active COVID-19.

The chain joins TRBV29-1 to TRBJ1-4; TRBD1 matches 10 bases. Per germline, CDR1 SQVTM and CDR2 ANQGSEA. The CDR3 covers 14 residues. Trimming removed 7 bases from V and 7 bases from J; junction bases left unmatched: 9. The CDR3 sequence: CSARTGGNGEKLFF. The CDR3 bases are TGCAGCGCCCGGACAGGGGGAAATGGTGAAAAACTGTTTTTT. Based on the CDR3 plus reference TRBV29-1 and TRBJ1-4, the full variable domain is SAVISQKPSRDICQRGTSLTIQCQVDSQVTMMFWYRQQPGQSLTLIATANQGSEATYESGFVIDKFPISRPNLTFSTLTVSNMSPEDSSIYLCSARTGGNGEKLFFGSGTQLSVL.

The chain uses TRBV19 and TRBJ2-3; TRBD2 matches at 8 bases. Per germline, CDR1 LNHDA and CDR2 SQIVND (reference sequence). With V trimmed by 9 bases and J by 3 bases, 2 bases remained unmatched. The CDR3 extends over 12 amino acids. The CDR3 nucleotides are TGTGCCAGCGGGGGGGGTACAGATACGCAGTATTTT. Amino acids: CASGGGTDTQYF.

This sequence joins TRBV6-2 or TRBV6-3 and TRBJ2-7; possible D gene TRBD2, 5 bases. Germline lookup yields CDR1 MNHEY and CDR2 SVGEGT. Trimming removed 2 bases from V and 1 base from J, with 9 bases in between. This CDR3 contains 14 residues. In DNA form, the CDR3 reads TGTGCCAGCAGTTACGTATCGGGATCCTACGAGCAGTACTTC. It specifies CASSYVSGSYEQYF.

The chain has TRBV19 and TRBJ1-2; no clear D. Looked up from germline, CDR1 is LNHDA and CDR2 is SQIVND (reference sequence). V lost 11 bases to trimming and J lost 4 bases, with 14 bases between them. The CDR3 loop spans 12 amino acids. Here the CDR3 DNA reads TGTGCCGTATCCGACGGGATCTATGGCTACACCTTC. This sequence encodes CAVSDGIYGYTF.

V gene TRBV6-2 or TRBV6-3 combines with J gene TRBJ1-2; D is ambiguous. V gave up 5 bases and J gave up 5 bases, with 15 bases separating them. This CDR3 spans 14 amino acids. Germline CDR1 is MNHEY and CDR2 is SVGEGT. The CDR3 DNA reads TGTGCCAGCAGTCACCCCGAGCGGGGATATGGCTACACCTTC. Encoded protein: CASSHPERGYGYTF.

This clone was observed a few times. J is TRBJ1-1 and V is TRBV18; the D is unclear. The germline V and J ends were trimmed by 2 bases and 1 base, with 11 bases remaining between them. Germline V gives CDR1 KGHSH, CDR2 LQKENI. CDR3 size: 15 residues. Written as DNA, the CDR3 is TGTGCCAGCTCACCATTGGGAGTGGCGAACACTGAAGCTTTCTTT. Its translation: CASSPLGVANTEAFF.